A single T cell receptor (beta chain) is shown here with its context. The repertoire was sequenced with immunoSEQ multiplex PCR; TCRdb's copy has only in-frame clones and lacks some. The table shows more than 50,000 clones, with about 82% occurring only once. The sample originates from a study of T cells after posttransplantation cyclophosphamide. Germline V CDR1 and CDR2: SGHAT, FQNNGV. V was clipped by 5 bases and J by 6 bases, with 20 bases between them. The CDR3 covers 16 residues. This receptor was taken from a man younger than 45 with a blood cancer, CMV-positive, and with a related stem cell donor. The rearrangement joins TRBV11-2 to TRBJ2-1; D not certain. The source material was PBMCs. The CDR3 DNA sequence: TGTGCCAGCAGCCCCCGTCCAGCCCGGGTTTCCAATGAGCAGTTCTTC. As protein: CASSPRPARVSNEQFF.